This T cell receptor beta chain was found in a study of CD8+CD57+ T cells in acquired aplastic anemia. Study context: An average of approximately 3.4 ug of DNA was obtained from sorted CD4+ and CD8+ cells.

Selection for sequencing was limited to patients who had shown CD8+CD57+ cell expansion by flow cytometry. No patient had been given any therapy when blood was sampled. General observations from the study: Between patients and controls, CD8+ Simpson's diversity did not vary significantly. About 30 CD8+ CDR3 sequences occurred in both the patients and the controls.

Genomic DNA was employed as the template in profiling TCR beta VDJ and CDR3. TCRdb recomputed calls from the reads with MiXCR, one row per CDR3 protein. The top ten hold 30% to 40% of the sample, which has around 150,000 distinct CDR3 sequences, about 50% seen once. This clonotype was seen a few times. Antigen unknown. Input material: sorted CD4+, CD8+, or CD8+CD57+ T cells (not recorded which) from PBMCs. The TCR originated in a human donor with aplastic anemia.

The chain's CDR3 is CASSSGTANQPQHF. CDR3 in DNA: TGTGCCAGCAGCTCCGGGACGGCCAATCAGCCCCAGCATTTT. This chain links TRBV7-2 with TRBJ1-5; D is possibly TRBD1 (5 bases). Germline CDR1 and CDR2: SGHTA and FQGNSA. The V and J ends lost 4 bases and 3 bases respectively, with 10 bases between them. There are 14 residues in the CDR3.